The clone carrying this TCR beta chain is medium-sized (0.01 to 0.1%) by share. This entry comes from a study of low-dose radiotherapy and immunotherapy resistance in tumors. This sample's time point: before trial treatment. TRAV- and TRBV-specific primers were used for first-strand cDNA, which covered alpha and beta chains. TCR amplification ran 15 to 20 PCR cycles using constant-region and V-primer adapter primers. TCRdb fed the reads into MiXCR, producing one record per CDR3 protein. The sample has tens of thousands of distinct CDR3 sequences; 30% to 35% are singletons. CDR3 size: 11 residues. Trimming removed 3 bases at V and 5 bases at J, with 4 bases between. In germline, CDR1 is MDHEN, CDR2 SYDVKM.

Specimen: PBMCs, collected before treatment. This TCR came from a male donor with gallbladder cancer. V is TRBV28 and J is TRBJ2-5, with D hard to call. The CDR3, as DNA: TGTGCCAGCAGTTTTCGGGAGACCCAGTACTTC. Its translation: CASSFRETQYF.